This TCR beta chain comes out of a study of OX40 agonist ivuxolimab in advanced cancers. In the study overall: Patients enrolled in dose escalation were diagnosed with hepatocellular carcinoma, melanoma, renal cell or head and neck cancer. Earlier anti-PD-1, anti-PD-L1 or anti-CTLA-4 therapy was permitted; about 38% had received some. Of mixed ages from about 23 to 85 and averaging approximately 60 years, the group was roughly 85% male.

TCRdb's copy holds only in-frame clones and misses some; the assay was immunoSEQ multiplex PCR. The repertoire holds about 79,000 clones, with about 90% as singletons. V dropped 7 bases and J dropped 6; count of bases not matched to a gene: 19. Germline CDR1 reads MDHEN; CDR2 reads SYDVKM. This CDR3 has 18 residues. A single count supports this clone. The TCR was taken from an adult with an advanced solid tumor such as melanoma, head and neck, liver or kidney cancer. The V and J genes are TRBV28 and TRBJ2-3; 10 bases are a match to TRBD2. Sample: CD4+ or CD8+ T cells sorted from blood, taken in a trial of the OX40 agonist ivuxolimab. The CDR3 bases are TGTGCCAGCAATTCGCTAGCGGGAGCTTTGGGCCGGGGGGATACGCAGTATTTT. Protein product: CASNSLAGALGRGDTQYF.